The clone carrying this T cell receptor beta chain appeared many times. The CDR3 has 16 residues. Germline V gives CDR1 SGHAT, CDR2 FQDESV (reference sequence). V lost 4 bases, J lost 6 bases, and 14 bases stayed unmatched. TCR beta CDR3 sequences were amplified from RNA transcripts. Researchers ran a first-round RT-PCR on the TCR CDR3 using the HTBI primer set. TCRdb independently ran MiXCR on the multiplex PCR reads; one entry per CDR3 protein. This table has about 740,000 distinct CDR3 sequences, 12% to 15% appearing once. This specimen comes from a study of T cells in Graves' hyperthyroidism and ophthalmopathy. Study information: Pretreatment peripheral blood was obtained at initial diagnosis.

Among the patients, aged 18 to 65, hyperthyroidism was newly diagnosed and had lasted under 2 months. Used for diagnoses were clinical symptoms, serum thyroxine and TRAb, thyroid ultrasound and orbital computed tomography. 10 ml fresh peripheral blood yielded the PBMCs. This clonotype was sampled from a woman between 18 and 29 years old with Graves' hyperthyroidism. This rearrangement joins TRBV11-1 to TRBJ2-7; 8 nucleotides agree with TRBD2. Source material: blood. The CDR3 DNA reads TGTGCCAGCAGCTGGTCCCTCAGCGGGAGTGGCCCCGAGCAGTACTTC. Translated, it gives CASSWSLSGSGPEQYF.